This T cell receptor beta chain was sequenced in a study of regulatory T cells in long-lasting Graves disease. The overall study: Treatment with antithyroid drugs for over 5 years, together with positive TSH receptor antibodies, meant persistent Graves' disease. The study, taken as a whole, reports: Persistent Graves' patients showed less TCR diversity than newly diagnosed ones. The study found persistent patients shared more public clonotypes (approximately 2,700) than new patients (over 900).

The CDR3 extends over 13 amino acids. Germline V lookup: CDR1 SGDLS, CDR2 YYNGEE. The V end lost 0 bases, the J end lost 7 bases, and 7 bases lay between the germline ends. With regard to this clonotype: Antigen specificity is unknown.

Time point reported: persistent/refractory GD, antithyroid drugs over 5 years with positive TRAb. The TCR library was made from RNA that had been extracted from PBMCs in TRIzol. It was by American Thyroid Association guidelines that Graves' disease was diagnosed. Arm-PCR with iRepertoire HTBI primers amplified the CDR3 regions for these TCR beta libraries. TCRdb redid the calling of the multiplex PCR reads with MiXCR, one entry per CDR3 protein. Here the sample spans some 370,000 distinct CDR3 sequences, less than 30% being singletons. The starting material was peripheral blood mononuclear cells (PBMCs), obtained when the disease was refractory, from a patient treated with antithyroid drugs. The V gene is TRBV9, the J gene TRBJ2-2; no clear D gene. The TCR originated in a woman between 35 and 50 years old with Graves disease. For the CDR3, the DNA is TGTGCCAGCAGCGTAGGACCTGGCGGGGAGCTGTTTTTT. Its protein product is CASSVGPGGELFF.